Listed below are T cell receptor beta chains from one sample, sequenced in a study of CD8+ T cells in alopecia areata. Data came from immunoSEQ multiplex PCR; TCRdb stores just in-frame clones and leaves some out. This table holds about 99,000 clones, 70% to 90% found once. This specimen consisted of CD8+ T cells sorted from blood, obtained at approximately week 30, from a patient treated with tofacitinib. The origin of the receptors is a human donor with alopecia areata. The CDR3 runs from the conserved cysteine through the conserved F or W. Fields, in order: J gene, clone size, CDR3 length, V gene, D gene, CDR3 DNA, CDR3 protein. A D gene is named only where the DNA matches it firmly. Rows give clone size only sometimes, using once, few, many, or a class for an expanded clone.

>TRBJ2-1|-|13|TRBV6-4|-
TGTGCCAGCAGTGAGGACAGCTACAATGAGCAGTTCTTC
CASSEDSYNEQFF
>TRBJ2-1|-|13|TRBV19|TRBD2
TGTGCCAGTAGTATGGTGCGGGAGGGGGAGCAGTTCTTC
CASSMVREGEQFF
>TRBJ2-7|-|16|TRBV7-6|TRBD2
TGTGCCACCTCCCGTTTTGGCGGGAGGACGCCCTACGAGCAGTACTTC
CATSRFGGRTPYEQYF
>TRBJ1-6|-|14|TRBV27|-
TGTGCCAGCAGTCCCAGGACAGTAAATTCACCCCTCCACTTT
CASSPRTVNSPLHF
>TRBJ2-1|-|16|TRBV4-2|-
TGTGCCAGCAGCCCTGGAGTAGCGGCATCCTACAATGAGCAGTTCTTC
CASSPGVAASYNEQFF
>TRBJ2-7|-|14|TRBV6-5|-
TGTGCCACCGAAGAGATAGGGGGGTTCTACGAGCAGTACTTC
CATEEIGGFYEQYF
>TRBJ2-7|-|12|TRBV29-1|-
TGCAGCGTTAGTGTAGGAACCTACGAGCAGTACTTC
CSVSVGTYEQYF
>TRBJ2-1|-|13|TRBV7-9|-
TGTGCCAGCAGCGAAGGTGGCAACAATGAGCAGTTCTTC
CASSEGGNNEQFF
>TRBJ2-7|-|12|TRBV27|-
TGTGCCAGCAGTCCGCAGGGAGGTGAGCAGTACTTC
CASSPQGGEQYF
>TRBJ1-2|-|12|TRBV9|-
TGTGCCAGCAGTCTGGGGGTTTATGGCTACACCTTC
CASSLGVYGYTF
>TRBJ2-5|-|16|TRBV7-6|-
TGTGCCAGCAGCTTAGAAGCCCGAGTCCTTGGAGAGACCCAGTACTTC
CASSLEARVLGETQYF
>TRBJ2-2|-|14|TRBV6-5|-
TGTGCCAGCAGTCCCCTTTCCGGCACCGGGGAGCTGTTTTTT
CASSPLSGTGELFF
>TRBJ2-1|-|14|TRBV6-1|-
TGTGCCAGCAGTTCCCCGGGCGGGTACAATGAGCAGTTCTTC
CASSSPGGYNEQFF
>TRBJ2-1|-|14|TRBV19|-
TGTGCCAGTACGCCAGGTGGGGCCTACAATGAGCAGTTCTTC
CASTPGGAYNEQFF
>TRBJ2-1|-|14|TRBV4-1|TRBD1
TGCGCCAGCAGCCAGGGGACAGGAAAAACTGAGCAGTTCTTC
CASSQGTGKTEQFF
>TRBJ2-3|-|13|TRBV6-5|-
TGTGCCAGCAGTTCACAGGGATTAGATACGCAGTATTTT
CASSSQGLDTQYF
>TRBJ2-1|-|15|TRBV29-1|-
TGCAGCGTTGAACCCTCCCTCGGCGCTTACAATGAGCAGTTCTTC
CSVEPSLGAYNEQFF
>TRBJ2-7|-|14|TRBV5-1|-
TGCGCCAGCAGCTTGAAGGCCAGATCCTACGAGCAGTACTTC
CASSLKARSYEQYF
>TRBJ2-3|-|12|TRBV9|-
TGTGCCGGTCTGGCGGGCACAGATACGCAGTATTTT
CAGLAGTDTQYF
>TRBJ2-1|-|13|TRBV4-1|-
TGCGCCAGCAGCCAAGATCGGATCGATGAGCAGTTCTTC
CASSQDRIDEQFF
>TRBJ2-3|-|15|TRBV10-3|-
TGTGCCATCACTATGACACCTTGGACGACAGATACGCAGTATTTT
CAITMTPWTTDTQYF
>TRBJ2-3|-|14|TRBV27|-
TGTGCCAGCAGTCTAGCGACAGTCACAGATACGCAGTATTTT
CASSLATVTDTQYF
>TRBJ2-5|few|18|TRBV10-3|TRBD2
TGTGCCATCAGTTACGTATTAATCGGGACTAGAGAACAAGAGACCCAGTACTTC
CAISYVLIGTREQETQYF
>TRBJ1-1|-|13|TRBV29-1|-
TGCAGCGTTGAAGGGACGAGGGTGGCTGAAGCTTTCTTT
CSVEGTRVAEAFF
>TRBJ2-7|-|13|TRBV29-1|-
TGCAGCGTTACCCCAGGTTCCTCGTCCGAGCAGTACTTC
CSVTPGSSSEQYF
>TRBJ2-1|-|12|TRBV5-1|-
TGCGCCAGCAGCTTGAACGGCAATGAGCAGTTCTTC
CASSLNGNEQFF
>TRBJ2-7|-|14|TRBV7-9|TRBD2
TGTGCCAGCAGGCCAGCGGGAGTGGGCTACGAGCAGTACTTC
CASRPAGVGYEQYF
>TRBJ2-2|-|15|TRBV27|-
TGTGCCAGCAGCCCCATGGACAGTATCACCGGGGAGCTGTTTTTT
CASSPMDSITGELFF
>TRBJ2-3|-|16|TRBV2|TRBD1
TGTGCCAGCAGCCACGGGGGACAGGGACGGGGAGATACGCAGTATTTT
CASSHGGQGRGDTQYF